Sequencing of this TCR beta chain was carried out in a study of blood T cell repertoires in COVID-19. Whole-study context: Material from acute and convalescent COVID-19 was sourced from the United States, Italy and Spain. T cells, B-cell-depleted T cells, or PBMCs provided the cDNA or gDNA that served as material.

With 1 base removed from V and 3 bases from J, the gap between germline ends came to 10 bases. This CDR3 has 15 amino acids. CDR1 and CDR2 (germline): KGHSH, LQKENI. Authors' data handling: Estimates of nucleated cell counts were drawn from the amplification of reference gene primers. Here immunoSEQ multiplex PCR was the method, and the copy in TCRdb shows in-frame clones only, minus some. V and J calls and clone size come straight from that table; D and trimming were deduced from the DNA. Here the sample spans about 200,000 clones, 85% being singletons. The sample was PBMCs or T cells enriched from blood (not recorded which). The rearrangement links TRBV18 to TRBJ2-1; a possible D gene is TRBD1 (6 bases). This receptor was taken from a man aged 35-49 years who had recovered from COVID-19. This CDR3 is CASSPRGQSYNEQFF. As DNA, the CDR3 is TGTGCCAGCTCACCACGTGGACAGAGCTACAATGAGCAGTTCTTC.